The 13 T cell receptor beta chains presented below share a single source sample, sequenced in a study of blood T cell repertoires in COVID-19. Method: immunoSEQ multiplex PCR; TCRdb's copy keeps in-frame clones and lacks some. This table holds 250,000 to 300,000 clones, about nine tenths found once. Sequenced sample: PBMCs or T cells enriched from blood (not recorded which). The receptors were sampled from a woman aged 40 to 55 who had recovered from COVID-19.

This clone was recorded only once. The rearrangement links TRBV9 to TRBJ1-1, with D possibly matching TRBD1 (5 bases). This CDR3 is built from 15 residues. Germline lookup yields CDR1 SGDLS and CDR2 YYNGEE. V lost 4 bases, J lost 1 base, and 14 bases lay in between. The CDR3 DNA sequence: TGTGCCAGCAGCCCTAATTGGGGCGGGAACACTGAAGCTTTCTTT. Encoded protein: CASSPNWGGNTEAFF.

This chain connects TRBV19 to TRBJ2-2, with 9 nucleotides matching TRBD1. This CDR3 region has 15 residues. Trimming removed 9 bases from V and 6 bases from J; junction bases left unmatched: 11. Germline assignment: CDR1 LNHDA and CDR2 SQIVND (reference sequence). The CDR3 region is CARHPGQGRPGELFF. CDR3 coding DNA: TGTGCCAGACATCCGGGACAGGGTCGCCCCGGGGAGCTGTTTTTT.

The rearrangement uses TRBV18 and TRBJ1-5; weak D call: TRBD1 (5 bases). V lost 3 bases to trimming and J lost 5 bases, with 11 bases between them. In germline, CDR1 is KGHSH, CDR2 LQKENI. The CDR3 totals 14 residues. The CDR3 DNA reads TGTGCCAGCTCACCCATGGGGGGAGATCAGCCCCAGCATTTT. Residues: CASSPMGGDQPQHF.

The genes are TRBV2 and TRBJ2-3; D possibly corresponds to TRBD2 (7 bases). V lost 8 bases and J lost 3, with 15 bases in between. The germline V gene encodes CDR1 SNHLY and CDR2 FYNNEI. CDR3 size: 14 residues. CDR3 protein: CASGTGGRTDTQYF. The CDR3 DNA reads TGTGCCAGCGGGACGGGGGGCCGAACAGATACGCAGTATTTT.

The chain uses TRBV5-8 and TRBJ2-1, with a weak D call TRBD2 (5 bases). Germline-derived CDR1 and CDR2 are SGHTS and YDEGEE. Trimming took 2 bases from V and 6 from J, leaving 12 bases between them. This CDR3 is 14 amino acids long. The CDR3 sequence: CASSLRTSLNEQFF. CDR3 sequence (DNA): TGTGCCAGCAGCTTACGGACTTCCCTCAATGAGCAGTTCTTC.

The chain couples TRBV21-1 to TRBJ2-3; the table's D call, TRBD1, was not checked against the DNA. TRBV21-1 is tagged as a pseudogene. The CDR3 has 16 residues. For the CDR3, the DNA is TGTGCCAGCAGCAAAAGGGGCAGGGGCGGCACAGATACGCAGTATTTT. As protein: CASSKRGRGGTDTQYF.

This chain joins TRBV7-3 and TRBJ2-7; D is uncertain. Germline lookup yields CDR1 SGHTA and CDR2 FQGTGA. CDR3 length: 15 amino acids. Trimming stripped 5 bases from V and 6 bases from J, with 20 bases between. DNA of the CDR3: TGTGCCAGCAGCCCAAGAGCCTCCACCCGGAGCGAGCAGTACTTC. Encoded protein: CASSPRASTRSEQYF.

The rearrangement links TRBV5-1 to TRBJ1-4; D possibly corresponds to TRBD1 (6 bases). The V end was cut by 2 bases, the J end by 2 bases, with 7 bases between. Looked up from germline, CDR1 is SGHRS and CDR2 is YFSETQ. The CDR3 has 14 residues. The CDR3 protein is CASSFQGTNEKLFF. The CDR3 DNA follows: TGCGCCAGCAGCTTTCAGGGGACTAATGAAAAACTGTTTTTT.

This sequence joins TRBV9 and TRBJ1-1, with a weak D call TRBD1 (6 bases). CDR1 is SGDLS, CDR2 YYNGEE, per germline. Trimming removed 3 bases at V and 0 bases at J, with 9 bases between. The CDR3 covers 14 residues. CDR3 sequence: CASSDTGLNTEAFF. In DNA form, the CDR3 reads TGTGCCAGCAGCGACACAGGGTTGAACACTGAAGCTTTCTTT.

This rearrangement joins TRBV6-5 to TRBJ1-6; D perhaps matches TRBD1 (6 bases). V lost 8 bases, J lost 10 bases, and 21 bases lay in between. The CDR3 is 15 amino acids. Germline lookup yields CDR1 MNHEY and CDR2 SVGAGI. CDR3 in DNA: TGTGCCAGCCAAAGGAACAGGGAGAACGGATCACCCCTCCACTTT. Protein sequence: CASQRNRENGSPLHF.

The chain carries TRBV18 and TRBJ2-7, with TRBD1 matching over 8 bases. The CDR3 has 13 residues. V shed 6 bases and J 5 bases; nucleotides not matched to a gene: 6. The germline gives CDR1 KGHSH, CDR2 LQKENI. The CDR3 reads CASSSRQGNEQYF. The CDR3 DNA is TGTGCCAGCTCTTCTCGACAGGGGAACGAGCAGTACTTC.

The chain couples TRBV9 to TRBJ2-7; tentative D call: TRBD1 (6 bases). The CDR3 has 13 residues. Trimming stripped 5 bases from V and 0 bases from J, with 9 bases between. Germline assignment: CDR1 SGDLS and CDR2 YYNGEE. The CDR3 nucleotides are TGTGCCAGCAGTGGACAGAACTCCTACGAGCAGTACTTC. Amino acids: CASSGQNSYEQYF.

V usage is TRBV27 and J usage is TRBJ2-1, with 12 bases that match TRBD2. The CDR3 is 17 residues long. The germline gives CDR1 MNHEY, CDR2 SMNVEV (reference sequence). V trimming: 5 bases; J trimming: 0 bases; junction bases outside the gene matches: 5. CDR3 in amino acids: CASSGTSGLSSYNEQFF. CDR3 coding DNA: TGTGCCAGCAGTGGGACTAGCGGGCTTAGCTCCTACAATGAGCAGTTCTTC.